A selection of T cell receptor beta chains follows, all from one sample in a study of T cells after posttransplantation cyclophosphamide. The protocol was immunoSEQ multiplex PCR, while the TCRdb copy is restricted to in-frame clones and leaves out a portion. The sample lists around 22,000 clones, about 90% occurring once. The specimen comprised PBMCs, sampled after an allogeneic stem cell transplant with a calcineurin inhibitor and methotrexate. The receptors here all came from a female patient between 50 and 59 years old who received an allogeneic stem cell transplant from an unrelated donor, was CMV-positive, and had chronic GVHD only. The graft donor may have contributed some T cells. The CDR3 runs from the conserved cysteine through the conserved F or W.

TRBV28	TRBJ1-5	CASSLFPGNQPQHF
TRBV7-2	TRBJ2-1	CASSFWTGGKDNEQFF
TRBV10-3	NA	CASGGTGELFF
TRBV5-1	TRBJ1-2	CASSLGGSFFYGYTF
TRBV4-2	TRBJ2-1	CASSQRHRSYNEQFF
TRBV28	TRBJ1-1	CASSLYDRMGTEAFF
TRBV27	TRBJ2-5	CASKASGTGVIETQYF
TRBV6-5	TRBJ1-2	CASSFSPGTRGYTF
TRBV5-4	TRBJ2-7	CASSPGGYRFYEQYF
TRBV7-2	TRBJ2-2	CASSFYAATGELFF
TRBV5-1	TRBJ1-1	CASSTTGLNTEAFF
TRBV9	TRBJ2-1	CASSVGAAAYNEQFF
TRBV30	TRBJ2-5	CAWSFRGQETQYF
TRBV7-2	TRBJ1-2	CASSPPRQGYTF
TRBV11-3	TRBJ2-1	CASSLDLYNEQFF
TRBV27	TRBJ1-2	CASSRGQGTYGYTF
TRBV25-1	TRBJ2-5	CASSLPKGGTGKETQYF
TRBV9	TRBJ1-2	CASSDNRDHTF
TRBV7-3	TRBJ2-1	CASSLGLAMNEQFF
TRBV18	TRBJ2-7	CASSPGTSGPYEQYF
TRBV10-3	TRBJ2-5	CAISDPAYRQETQYF
TRBV29-1	TRBJ1-5	CSVGGGNQPQHF